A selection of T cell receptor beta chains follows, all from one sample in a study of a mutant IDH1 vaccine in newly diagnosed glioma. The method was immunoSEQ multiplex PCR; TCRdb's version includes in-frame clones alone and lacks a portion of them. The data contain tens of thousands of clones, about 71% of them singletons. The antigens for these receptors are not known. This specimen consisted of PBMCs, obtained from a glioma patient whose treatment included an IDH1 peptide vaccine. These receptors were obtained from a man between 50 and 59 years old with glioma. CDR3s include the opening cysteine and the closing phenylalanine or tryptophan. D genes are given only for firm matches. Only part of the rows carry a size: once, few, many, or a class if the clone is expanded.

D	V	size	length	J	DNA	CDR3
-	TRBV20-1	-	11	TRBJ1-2	TGCAGTGCTAGACCTGTATTCGGCTACACCTTC	CSARPVFGYTF
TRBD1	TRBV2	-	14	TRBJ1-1	TGTGCCACGACCCCCGGGACAGGGGGCCTGAGGGCTTTCTTT	CATTPGTGGLRAFF
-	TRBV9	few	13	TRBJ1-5	TGTGCCAGCAGCGCCCTCGGCGGGCAGCCCCAGCATTTT	CASSALGGQPQHF
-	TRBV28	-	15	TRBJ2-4	TGTGCCAGCAGTTTAGAAGGGGTCGCCAAAAACATTCAGTACTTC	CASSLEGVAKNIQYF
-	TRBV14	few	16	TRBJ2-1	TGTGCCAGCAGCCAAGTTTTGGGGGGCTCATACAATGAGCAGTTCTTC	CASSQVLGGSYNEQFF
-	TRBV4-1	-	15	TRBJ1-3	TGCGCCAGCAGTCTCGTCACAGCCTCTGGAAACACCATATATTTT	CASSLVTASGNTIYF
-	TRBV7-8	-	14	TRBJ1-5	TGTGCCAGCCGCCTAGGGGCACAGAATCAGCCCCAGCATTTT	CASRLGAQNQPQHF
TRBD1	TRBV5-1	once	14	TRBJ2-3	TGCGCCAGCAGCCCAGGACAGGGGTCAGAGTCGCAGTATTTT	CASSPGQGSESQYF
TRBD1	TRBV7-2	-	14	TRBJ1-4	TGTGCCAGCAGCTCCGGACAGGTTAATGAAAAACTGTTTTTT	CASSSGQVNEKLFF
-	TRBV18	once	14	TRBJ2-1	TGTGCCAGCTCATCTGATCTAGGGGCGAATGAGCAGTTCTTC	CASSSDLGANEQFF
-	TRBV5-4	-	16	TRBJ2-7	TGTGCCAGCAGTCCAAGAGGGGGAGGGCTGACCTACGAGCAGTACTTC	CASSPRGGGLTYEQYF
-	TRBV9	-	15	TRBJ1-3	TGTGCCAGCAGCGTAACAGGCTGGGCTGGAAACACCATATATTTT	CASSVTGWAGNTIYF
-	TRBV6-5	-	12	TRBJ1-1	TGTGCCAGCAGTTACGGGCAGACTGAAGCTTTCTTT	CASSYGQTEAFF
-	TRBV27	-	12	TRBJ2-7	TGTGCCAGCAGTCCCAACTCCTACGAGCAGTACTTC	CASSPNSYEQYF
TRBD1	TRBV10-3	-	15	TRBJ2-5	TGTGCCATCGGGGGGACAGGGCTTACCCAAGAGACCCAGTACTTC	CAIGGTGLTQETQYF
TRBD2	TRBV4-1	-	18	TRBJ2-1	TGCGCCAGCAGCCAAGTCAAGCCGGAAGCGGGGGGGCTTGTTGAGCAGTTCTTC	CASSQVKPEAGGLVEQFF
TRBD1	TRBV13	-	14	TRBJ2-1	TGTGCCAGCAGCGGAAGGACAGGGGGCAATGAGCAGTTCTTC	CASSGRTGGNEQFF
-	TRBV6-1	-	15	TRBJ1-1	TGTGCCAGCAGTGAAGAAGGGCGGATGAACACTGAAGCTTTCTTT	CASSEEGRMNTEAFF
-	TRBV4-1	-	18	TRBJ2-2	TGCGCCAGCAGCCTCCAGCCGTTCGGGGGCGCGAACACCGGGGAGCTGTTTTTT	CASSLQPFGGANTGELFF
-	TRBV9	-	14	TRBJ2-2	TGTGCCAGCAGCGCCCCGGTGGGAACCGGGGAGCTGTTTTTT	CASSAPVGTGELFF
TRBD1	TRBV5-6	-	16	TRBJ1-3	TGTGCCGGCCGGGACAGATATCGTTTGGCTGGAAACACCATATATTTT	CAGRDRYRLAGNTIYF
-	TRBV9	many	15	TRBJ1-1	TGTGCCAGCAGCGCTGGGGCCCTCGGGCCCACTGAAGCTTTCTTT	CASSAGALGPTEAFF
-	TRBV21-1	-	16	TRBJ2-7	TGTGCCAGCAGCAAAGCGCGAGACGACAGTACCTACGAGCAGTACTTC	CASSKARDDSTYEQYF
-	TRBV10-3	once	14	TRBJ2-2	TGTGCCATCAGTGAGCGACTAGACACCGGGGAGCTGTTTTTT	CAISERLDTGELFF
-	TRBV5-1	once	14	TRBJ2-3	TGCGCCAGCAGCTTGGCCACGGAGACAGATACGCAGTATTTT	CASSLATETDTQYF
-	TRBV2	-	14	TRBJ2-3	TGTGCCAGCAGTGAAACAGGCCGAACAGATACGCAGTATTTT	CASSETGRTDTQYF
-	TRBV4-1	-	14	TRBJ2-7	TGCGCCAGCAGCCAAGTGGCAGGTAGCTACGAGCAGTACTTC	CASSQVAGSYEQYF
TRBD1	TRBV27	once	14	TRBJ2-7	TGTGCCAGCAGTTTTCGGACAGGGGACTACGAGCAGTACTTC	CASSFRTGDYEQYF
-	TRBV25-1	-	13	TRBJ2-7	TGTGCCAGCAGTGAGGGGGGACACTACGAGCAGTACTTC	CASSEGGHYEQYF
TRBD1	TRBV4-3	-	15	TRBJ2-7	TGCGCCAGCAGCCAACGACAGGGGTTGGCCTACGAGCAGTACTTC	CASSQRQGLAYEQYF
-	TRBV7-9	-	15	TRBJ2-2	TGTGCCAGCAGCTTAGAGGGCACCAACACCGGGGAGCTGTTTTTT	CASSLEGTNTGELFF
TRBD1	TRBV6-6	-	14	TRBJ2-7	TGTGCCAGCAGTTGGGACAGGGGCTCCTACGAGCAGTACTTC	CASSWDRGSYEQYF
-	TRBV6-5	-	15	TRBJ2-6	TGTGCCAGCAGTCCCTACAGGGCTGGGGCCAACGTCCTGACTTTC	CASSPYRAGANVLTF
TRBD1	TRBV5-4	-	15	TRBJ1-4	TGTGCCAGCTCCCCATCGACAGGGGTTAATGAAAAACTGTTTTTT	CASSPSTGVNEKLFF
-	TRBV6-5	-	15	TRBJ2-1	TGTGCCAGCAGCGCCGGGACGAGGGCCTACAATGAGCAGTTCTTC	CASSAGTRAYNEQFF
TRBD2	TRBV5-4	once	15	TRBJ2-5	TGTGCCAGCAGCCCGGCACTAGCGGTACAAGAGACCCAGTACTTC	CASSPALAVQETQYF
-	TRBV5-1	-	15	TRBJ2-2	TGCGCCAGCAGGGGTAGTGGATGGGTCACCGGGGAGCTGTTTTTT	CASRGSGWVTGELFF
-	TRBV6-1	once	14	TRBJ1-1	TGTGCCAGCAGTGAACAAACAGCTCTAGCAGAAGCTTTCTTT	CASSEQTALAEAFF
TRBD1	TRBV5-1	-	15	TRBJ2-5	TGCGCCAGCAGCTTGGGACAGGGGGCCCGAGGGGCCCAGTACTTC	CASSLGQGARGAQYF
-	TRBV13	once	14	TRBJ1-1	TGTGCCAGCAGCTCCCGGACCCGGGAAACTGAAGCTTTCTTT	CASSSRTRETEAFF
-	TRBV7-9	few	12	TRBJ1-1	TGTGCCAGCAGCTTAGAGGGTGCTGAAGCTTTCTTT	CASSLEGAEAFF
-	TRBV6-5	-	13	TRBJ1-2	TGTGCCAGCAGTTACGGGGTTAACTATGGCTACACCTTC	CASSYGVNYGYTF
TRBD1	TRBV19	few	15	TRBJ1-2	TGTGCCAGTAGTTCGAACAGGGGACGGGGATATGGCTACACCTTC	CASSSNRGRGYGYTF
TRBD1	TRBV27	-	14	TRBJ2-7	TGTGCCAGCAGTTTGAGCAGGGGGTCCTACGAGCAGTACTTC	CASSLSRGSYEQYF
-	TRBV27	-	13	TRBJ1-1	TGTGCCAGCACTTTGCATCCGAACACTGAAGCTTTCTTT	CASTLHPNTEAFF